This is a list of T cell receptor beta chains from one sample in a study of cytomegalovirus exposure and HLA in healthy donors. The repertoire was sequenced with immunoSEQ multiplex PCR; TCRdb's copy has only in-frame clones and lacks some. This table has 250,000 to 350,000 clones, roughly nine tenths appearing once. Sequenced sample: PBMCs. The receptors were sampled from a woman younger than 45 in good health and CMV-seropositive. Both conserved end residues are part of each CDR3. D genes are given only for firm matches. Clone size is not always given. Where it is, it says once, few, many or a class for expanded clones.

J gene	clone size	D gene	V gene	CDR3 DNA	CDR3 protein
TRBJ2-3	NA	TRBD1	TRBV5-1	TGCGCCAGCAGGGCGACAGGGGGCGTGCAGTACGGTACGCAGTATTTT	CASRATGGVQYGTQYF
TRBJ2-7	once	TRBD2	TRBV7-2	TGTGCCAGCAGCAAGACTAGCGGCGCCTACGAGCAGTACTTC	CASSKTSGAYEQYF
TRBJ2-7	NA	TRBD2	TRBV2	TGTGCCAGCAGCCTCACTAGCGGGGGAGGTTACGAGCAGTACTTC	CASSLTSGGGYEQYF
TRBJ2-7	NA	TRBD1	TRBV5-5	TGTGCCAGCAGCCTACAGGGGGCTCACGAGCAGTACTTC	CASSLQGAHEQYF
TRBJ2-1	NA	TRBD2	TRBV12-5	TGTGCTAGTGGTTTGGTAAGGGGTGGAGATGGGCTAGCGGGACGTTGGTACAATGAGCAGTTCTTC	CASGLVRGGDGLAGRWYNEQFF
TRBJ1-4	NA	NA	TRBV30	TGTGCCTGGAGTGACAAAGACAGGCGAACTAATGAAAAACTGTTTTTT	CAWSDKDRRTNEKLFF
TRBJ1-1	NA	NA	TRBV4-2	TGTGCCAGCAGCCTACAGGGTGGCGGCACTGAAGCTTTCTTT	CASSLQGGGTEAFF
TRBJ2-5	NA	TRBD1	TRBV28	TGTGCCAGCAGTCCTCCTGTACCGGGACAGGGCCAAGAGACCCAGTACTTC	CASSPPVPGQGQETQYF
TRBJ1-5	NA	NA	TRBV27	TGTGCCACCCAGTCGGGGGGCAATCAGCCCCAGCATTTT	CATQSGGNQPQHF
TRBJ1-6	NA	NA	TRBV9	TGTGCCAGCAGCGTAGGGGGGGCTCGAGATTCACCCCTCCACTTT	CASSVGGARDSPLHF
TRBJ2-1	NA	NA	TRBV5-6	TGTGCCAGCAGCGACTCTGCCTCCTACAATGAGCAGTTCTTC	CASSDSASYNEQFF
TRBJ2-5	NA	NA	TRBV18	TGTGCCAGCTCACCATCGGGGCCCCAAGAGACCCAGTACTTC	CASSPSGPQETQYF
TRBJ2-3	NA	TRBD2	TRBV27	TGTGCCAGCAGTTTATCTGAACTAGCGGGAGTAGTAGATACGCAGTATTTT	CASSLSELAGVVDTQYF
TRBJ2-2	NA	TRBD2	TRBV5-1	TGCGCCAGCAGCTGGACTAGCGGCAACACCGGGGAGCTGTTTTTT	CASSWTSGNTGELFF
TRBJ2-5	NA	NA	TRBV2	TGTGCCAGCAGCCGACACACTAGTCAAGAGACCCAGTACTTC	CASSRHTSQETQYF
TRBJ1-2	NA	TRBD1	TRBV7-9	TGTGCCAGCAGCTCAAGTAAGACAGGGGGTGGCTATGGCTACACCTTC	CASSSSKTGGGYGYTF
TRBJ2-7	NA	NA	TRBV30	TGTGCCTTGGACTTTACCTTTGGGTACGAGCAGTACTTC	CALDFTFGYEQYF
TRBJ2-2	NA	NA	TRBV6-5	TGTGCCAGCAGTCCCTACACCGGGGAGCTGTTTTTT	CASSPYTGELFF
TRBJ2-4	NA	TRBD2	TRBV2	TGTGCCAGCAGTGAAGGTCGACTAGCGGGATTCTTAGTAGCCAAAAACATTCAGTACTTC	CASSEGRLAGFLVAKNIQYF
TRBJ1-2	NA	NA	TRBV29-1	TGCAGCGTTGAGGCTTCCTTCTATGGCTACACCTTC	CSVEASFYGYTF
TRBJ2-7	NA	NA	TRBV6-5	TGTGCCAGCAGTATAGCGTACCCTTACGAGCAGTACTTC	CASSIAYPYEQYF
TRBJ2-7	NA	NA	TRBV4-3	TGCGCCAGCAGCCAAGTTTGGCAGAAAAGGACCACTGGGTGGCACTTC	CASSQVWQKRTTGWHF
TRBJ2-5	NA	TRBD2	TRBV7-9	TGTGCCAGCAGCCACCTAGCGGGAGCGGGGTACCAAGAGACCCAGTACTTC	CASSHLAGAGYQETQYF
TRBJ2-7	NA	NA	TRBV20-1	TGCAGTGCTAGAGGTCCCTACGAGCAGTACTTC	CSARGPYEQYF